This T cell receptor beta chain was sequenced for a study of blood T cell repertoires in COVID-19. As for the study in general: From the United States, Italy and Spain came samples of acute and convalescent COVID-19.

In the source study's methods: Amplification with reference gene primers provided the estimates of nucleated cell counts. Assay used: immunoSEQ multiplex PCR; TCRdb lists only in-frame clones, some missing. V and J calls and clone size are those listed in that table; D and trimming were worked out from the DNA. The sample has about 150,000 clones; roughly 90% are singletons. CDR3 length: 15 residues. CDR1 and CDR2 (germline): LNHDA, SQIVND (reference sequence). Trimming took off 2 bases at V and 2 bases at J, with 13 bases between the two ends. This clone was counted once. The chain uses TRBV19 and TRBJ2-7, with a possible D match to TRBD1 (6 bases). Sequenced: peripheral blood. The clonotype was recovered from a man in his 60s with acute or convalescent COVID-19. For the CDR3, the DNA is TGTGCCAGTAGTATAAACCCGACAGGCCCCTACGAGCAGTACTTC. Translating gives CASSINPTGPYEQYF. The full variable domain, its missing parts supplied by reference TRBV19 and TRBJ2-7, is DGGITQSPKYLFRKEGQNVTLSCEQNLNHDAMYWYRQDPGQGLRLIYYSQIVNDFQKGDIAEGYSVSREKKESFPLTVTSAQKNPTAFYLCASSINPTGPYEQYFGPGTRLTVT.